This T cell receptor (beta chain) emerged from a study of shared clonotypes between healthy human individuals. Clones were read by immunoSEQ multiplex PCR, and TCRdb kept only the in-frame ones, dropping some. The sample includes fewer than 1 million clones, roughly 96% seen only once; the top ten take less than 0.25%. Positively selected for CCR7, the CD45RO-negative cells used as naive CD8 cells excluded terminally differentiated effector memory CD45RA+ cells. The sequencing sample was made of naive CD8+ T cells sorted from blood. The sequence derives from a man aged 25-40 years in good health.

The CDR3 bases are TGTGCCAGCAGCCAAGATCAGAGCGCGGGCTTTGGCGGGGAGCTGTTTTTT. It encodes CASSQDQSAGFGGELFF. This rearrangement joins TRBV14 to TRBJ2-2, with D possibly being TRBD2 (5 bases). The CDR3 runs 17 residues. V lost 0 bases to trimming and J lost 7 bases, with 18 bases between them. Germline CDR1 SGHDN, CDR2 FVKESK.